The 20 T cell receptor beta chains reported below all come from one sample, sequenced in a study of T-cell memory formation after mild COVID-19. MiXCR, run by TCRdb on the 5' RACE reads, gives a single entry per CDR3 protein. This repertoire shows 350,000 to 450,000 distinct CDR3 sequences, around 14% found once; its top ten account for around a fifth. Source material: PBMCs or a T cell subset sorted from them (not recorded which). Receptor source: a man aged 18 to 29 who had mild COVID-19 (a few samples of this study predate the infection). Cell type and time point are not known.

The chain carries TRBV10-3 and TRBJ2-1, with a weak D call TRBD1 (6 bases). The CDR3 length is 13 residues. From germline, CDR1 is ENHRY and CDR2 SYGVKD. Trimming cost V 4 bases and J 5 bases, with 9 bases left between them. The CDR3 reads CAISVQGNNEQFF. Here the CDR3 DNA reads TGTGCCATCAGTGTACAGGGAAACAATGAGCAGTTCTTC.

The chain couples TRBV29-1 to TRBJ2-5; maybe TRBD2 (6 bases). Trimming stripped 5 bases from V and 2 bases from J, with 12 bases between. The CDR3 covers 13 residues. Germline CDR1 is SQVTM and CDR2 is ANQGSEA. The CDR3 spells CSVQASDQETQYF. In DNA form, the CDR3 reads TGCAGCGTTCAGGCTAGCGATCAAGAGACCCAGTACTTC.

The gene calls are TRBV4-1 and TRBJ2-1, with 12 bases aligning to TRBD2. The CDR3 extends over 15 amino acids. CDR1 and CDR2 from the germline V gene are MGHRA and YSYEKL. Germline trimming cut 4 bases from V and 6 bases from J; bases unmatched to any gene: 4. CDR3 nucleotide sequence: TGCGCCAGCAGCCGGACTAGCGGGGACTTCAATGAGCAGTTCTTC. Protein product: CASSRTSGDFNEQFF.

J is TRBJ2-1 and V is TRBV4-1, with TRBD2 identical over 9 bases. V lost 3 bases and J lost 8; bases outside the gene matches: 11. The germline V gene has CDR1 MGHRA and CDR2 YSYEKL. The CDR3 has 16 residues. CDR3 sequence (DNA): TGCGCCAGCAGCCAGCCTCTTGGCGGGGGGGCCTATGAGCAGTTCTTC. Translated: CASSQPLGGGAYEQFF.

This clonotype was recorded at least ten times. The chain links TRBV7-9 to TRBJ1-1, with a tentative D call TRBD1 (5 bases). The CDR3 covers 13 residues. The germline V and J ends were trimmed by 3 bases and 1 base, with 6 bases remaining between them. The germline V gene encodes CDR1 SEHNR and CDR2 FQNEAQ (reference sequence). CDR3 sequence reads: CASSLTANTEAFF. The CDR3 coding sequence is TGTGCCAGCAGCTTGACAGCGAACACTGAAGCTTTCTTT.

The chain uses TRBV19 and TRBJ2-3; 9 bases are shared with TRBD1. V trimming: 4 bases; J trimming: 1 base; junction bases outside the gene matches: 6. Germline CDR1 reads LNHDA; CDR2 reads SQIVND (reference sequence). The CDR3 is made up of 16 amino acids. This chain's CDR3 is CASSTNRGQGTDTQYF. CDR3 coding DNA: TGTGCCAGTAGTACTAACAGGGGGCAAGGCACAGATACGCAGTATTTT.

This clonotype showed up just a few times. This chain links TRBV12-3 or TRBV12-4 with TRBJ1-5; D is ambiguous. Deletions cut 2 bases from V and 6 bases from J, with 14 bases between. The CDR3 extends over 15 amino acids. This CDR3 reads CASSLSRVGSQPQHF. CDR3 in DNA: TGTGCCAGCAGTTTATCTCGCGTGGGGAGTCAGCCCCAGCATTTT.

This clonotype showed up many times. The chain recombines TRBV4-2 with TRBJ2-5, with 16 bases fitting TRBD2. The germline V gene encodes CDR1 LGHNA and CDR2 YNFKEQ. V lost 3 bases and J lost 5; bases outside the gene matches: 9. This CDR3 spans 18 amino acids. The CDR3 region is CASSQGLAGGPLKETQYF. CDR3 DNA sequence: TGTGCCAGCAGCCAGGGACTAGCGGGGGGGCCGTTGAAGGAGACCCAGTACTTC.

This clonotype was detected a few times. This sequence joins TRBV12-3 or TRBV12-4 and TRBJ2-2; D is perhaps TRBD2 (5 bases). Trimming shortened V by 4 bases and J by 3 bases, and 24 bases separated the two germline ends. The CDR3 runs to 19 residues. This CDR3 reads CASSSGLRELMIDTGELFF. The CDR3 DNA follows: TGTGCCAGCAGTTCCGGTTTGAGGGAGCTCATGATTGACACCGGGGAGCTGTTTTTT.

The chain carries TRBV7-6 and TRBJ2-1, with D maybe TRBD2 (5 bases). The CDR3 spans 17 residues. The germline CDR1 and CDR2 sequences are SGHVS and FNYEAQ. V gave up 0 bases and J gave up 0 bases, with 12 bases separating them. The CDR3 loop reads CASSLATRGNSYNEQFF. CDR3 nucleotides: TGTGCCAGCAGCTTAGCTACTAGAGGTAACTCCTACAATGAGCAGTTCTTC. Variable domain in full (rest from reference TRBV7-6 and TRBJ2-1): GAGVSQSPRYKVTKRGQDVALRCDPISGHVSLYWYRQALGQGPEFLTYFNYEAQQDKSGLPNDRFSAERPEGSISTLTIQRTEQRDSAMYRCASSLATRGNSYNEQFFGPGTRLTVL.

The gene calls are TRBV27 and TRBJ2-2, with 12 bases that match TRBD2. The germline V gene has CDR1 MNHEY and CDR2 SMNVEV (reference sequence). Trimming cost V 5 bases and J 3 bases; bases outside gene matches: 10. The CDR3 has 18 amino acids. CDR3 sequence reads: CASSPRGLAGGYTGELFF. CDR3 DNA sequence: TGTGCCAGCAGTCCCCGGGGGCTAGCGGGGGGGTACACCGGGGAGCTGTTTTTT.

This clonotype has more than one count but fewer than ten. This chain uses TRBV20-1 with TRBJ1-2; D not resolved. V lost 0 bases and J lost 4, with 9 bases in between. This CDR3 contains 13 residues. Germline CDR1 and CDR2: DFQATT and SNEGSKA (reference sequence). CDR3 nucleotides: TGCAGTGCTAGAGATTTCAGGCGCTATGGCTACACCTTC. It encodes CSARDFRRYGYTF.

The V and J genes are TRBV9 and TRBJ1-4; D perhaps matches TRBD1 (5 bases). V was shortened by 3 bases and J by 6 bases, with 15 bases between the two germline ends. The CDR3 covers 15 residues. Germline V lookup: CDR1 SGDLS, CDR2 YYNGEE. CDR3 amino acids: CASSASGMGDEKLFF. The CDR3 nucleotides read TGTGCCAGCAGCGCGTCAGGGATGGGTGATGAAAAACTGTTTTTT.

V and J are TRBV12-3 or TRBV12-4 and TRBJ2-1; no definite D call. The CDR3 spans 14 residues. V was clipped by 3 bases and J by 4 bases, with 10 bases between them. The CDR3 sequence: CASSLGMDYNEQFF. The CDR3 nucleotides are TGTGCCAGCAGTTTGGGAATGGATTACAATGAGCAGTTCTTC.

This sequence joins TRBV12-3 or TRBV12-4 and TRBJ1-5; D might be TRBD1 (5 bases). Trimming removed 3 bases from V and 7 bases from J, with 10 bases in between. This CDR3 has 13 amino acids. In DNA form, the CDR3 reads TGTGCCAGCAGTTTCAGGGTAGAACAGCCCCAGCATTTT. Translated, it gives CASSFRVEQPQHF.

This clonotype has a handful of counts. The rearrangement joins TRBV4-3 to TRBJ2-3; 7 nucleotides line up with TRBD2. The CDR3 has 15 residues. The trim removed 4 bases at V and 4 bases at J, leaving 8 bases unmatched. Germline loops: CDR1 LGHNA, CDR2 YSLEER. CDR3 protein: CASSLGVGRPDTQYF. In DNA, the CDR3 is TGCGCCAGCAGCCTCGGGGTCGGGAGGCCAGATACGCAGTATTTT.

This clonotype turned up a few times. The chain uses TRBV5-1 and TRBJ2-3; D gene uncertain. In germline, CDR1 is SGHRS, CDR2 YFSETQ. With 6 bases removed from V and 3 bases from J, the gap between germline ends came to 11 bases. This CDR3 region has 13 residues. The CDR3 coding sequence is TGCGCCAGCAATTTGGAAGCGACAGATACGCAGTATTTT. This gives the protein CASNLEATDTQYF.

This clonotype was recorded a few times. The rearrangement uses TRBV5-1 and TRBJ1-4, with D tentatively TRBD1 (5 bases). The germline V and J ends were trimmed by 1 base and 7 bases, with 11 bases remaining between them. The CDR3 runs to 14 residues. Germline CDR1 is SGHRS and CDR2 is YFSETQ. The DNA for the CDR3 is TGCGCCAGCAGCTTGTCGGGGGTTGGTGAAAAACTGTTTTTT. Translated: CASSLSGVGEKLFF.

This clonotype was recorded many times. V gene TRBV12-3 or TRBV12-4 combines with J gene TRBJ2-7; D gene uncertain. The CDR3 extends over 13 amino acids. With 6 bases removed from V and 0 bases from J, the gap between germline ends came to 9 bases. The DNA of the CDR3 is TGTGCCAGCAGGATAAGTGGCTCCTACGAGCAGTACTTC. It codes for CASRISGSYEQYF.

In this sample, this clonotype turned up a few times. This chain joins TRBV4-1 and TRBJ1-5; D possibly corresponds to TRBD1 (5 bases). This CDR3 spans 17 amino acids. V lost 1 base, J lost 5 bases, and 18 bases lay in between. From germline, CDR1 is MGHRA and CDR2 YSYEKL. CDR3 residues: CASSQVSTGVLDQPQHF. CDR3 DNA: TGCGCCAGCAGCCAAGTATCCACAGGCGTTCTGGATCAGCCCCAGCATTTT.